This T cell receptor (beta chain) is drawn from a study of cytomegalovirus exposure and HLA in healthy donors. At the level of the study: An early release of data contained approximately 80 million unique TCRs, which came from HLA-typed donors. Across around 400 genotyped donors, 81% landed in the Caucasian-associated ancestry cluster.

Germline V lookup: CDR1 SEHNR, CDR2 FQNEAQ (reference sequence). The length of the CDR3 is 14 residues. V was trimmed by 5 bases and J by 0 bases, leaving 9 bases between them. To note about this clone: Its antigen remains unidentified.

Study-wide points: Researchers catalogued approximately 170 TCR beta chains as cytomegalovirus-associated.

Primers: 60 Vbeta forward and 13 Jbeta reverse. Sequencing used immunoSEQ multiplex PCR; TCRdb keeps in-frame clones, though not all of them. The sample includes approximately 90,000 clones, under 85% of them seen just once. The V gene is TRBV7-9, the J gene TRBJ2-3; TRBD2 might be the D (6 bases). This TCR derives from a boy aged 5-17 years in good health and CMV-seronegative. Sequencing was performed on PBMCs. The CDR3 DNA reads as TGTGCCAGCAGCCTAAGCGGGAGCACAGATACGCAGTATTTT. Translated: CASSLSGSTDTQYF.